This is a list of T cell receptor beta chains from one sample in a study of cytomegalovirus exposure and HLA in healthy donors. Data came from immunoSEQ multiplex PCR; TCRdb stores just in-frame clones and leaves some out. The sample records roughly 250,000 clones, roughly 89% being singletons. The sample was PBMCs. The receptors were gathered from a young woman in good health and CMV-seronegative. The CDR3 runs from the conserved cysteine through the conserved F or W.

12	TRBV5-4	TRBJ2-2	CASSGGRGELFF
13	TRBV28	TRBJ1-1	CASRFPRDTEAFF
15	TRBV5-6	TRBJ2-3	CASSLGLASTDTQYF
17	TRBV30	TRBJ1-6	CAWSVDRGGSYNSPLHF
12	TRBV28	TRBJ1-1	CASSDRGTEAFF
14	TRBV7-8	TRBJ1-6	CASSSGQGLSPLHF
12	TRBV2	TRBJ1-1	CASRLLVGEAFF
14	TRBV11-2	TRBJ1-4	CASSPGQPNEKLFF
16	TRBV18	TRBJ2-3	CASSPDSGGAPDTQYF
14	TRBV28	TRBJ1-4	CASRWDRTNEKLFF
15	TRBV5-1	TRBJ1-5	CASSLVAGGDQPQHF
16	TRBV11-1	TRBJ2-3	CASSHRDRRRTDTQYF
13	TRBV6-6	TRBJ1-1	CASGTGENTEAFF
14	TRBV30	TRBJ1-6	CAWVSGTENSPLHF
17	TRBV7-2	TRBJ2-1	CASSLDASGGLYNEQFF
14	TRBV5-4	TRBJ2-1	CASRVRQGNNEQFF
13	TRBV28	TRBJ1-6	CASSSNGGSPLHF
13	TRBV10-3	TRBJ2-1	CATSRDRNNEQFF
16	TRBV28	TRBJ2-1	CASSFPSSGGAWEQFF
13	TRBV27	TRBJ2-5	CASRSGWEETQYF